This entry features one T cell receptor (beta chain) sequence. Its antigen is unknown. It has no much larger one-base neighbor in the sample; base qualities were not kept. The source of the sample is a study of cytotoxic CD8 clonotypes in ibrutinib-treated CLL (dated by TCRdb to the early 2020s). Study-wide context: In this cohort, some 14 patients were treatment-naive and roughly ten were relapsed/refractory, while about 17 had unmutated IGHV. Responses were partial in roughly 24 patients and complete in 2; after median around 68 months follow-up, about 14 stayed in remission and about twelve progressed. Response samples were taken after a median of approximately 12 months on treatment, ranging from about 6 to 40 months. An average of about 250,000 productive templates and 94,082 productive rearrangements was obtained per sample. Longitudinal samples were available for about 30% of the 86 trial participants. Cryopreserved peripheral blood mononuclear cells were collected before treatment, at response, and at either disease progression or sustained remission. All remission and progressive disease samples were collected while patients were still receiving ibrutinib.

The time point label of this sample denotes: roughly 2 years on ibrutinib. For TCR beta library preparation, around 2 micrograms of genomic DNA were isolated from cryopreserved PBMCs. Longitudinal blood samples from CLL patients receiving ibrutinib monotherapy were subjected to high-throughput TCR beta sequencing. The patients took part in an open-label, single-center phase 2 trial of ibrutinib monotherapy. On a MiSeq, deep resolution sequencing aimed for a depth between 1 in 1 million and 1 in 200,000 T cells, with each clonotype covered 10x on average. The immunoSEQ hsTCRB Kit was used to generate TCR beta libraries. In the authors' own workflow: Data were analyzed with ImmunoSEQ Data Assistant and ImmunoSEQ Analyzer, with V, D and J genes assigned per IMGT definitions. Clonality, which ranges from 0 to 1, was calculated as one minus the normalized Shannon entropy of productive rearrangement frequencies. Only overrepresented clonotypes making up at least 0.05% of each patient's repertoire were included in the public clonotype analysis. More than ten age-matched healthy donor repertoires from immuneACCESS were used as controls for clonality. This immuneACCESS table, as held by TCRdb, lists in-frame sequences with V and J called but not all clones. Of the missing ones, under half trace to an unresolved V gene in checked studies; the others have no known cause. The D gene and trimming were derived from the DNA, and the V and J assignments and clone size from that table. Counted in this sample were 160,000 or so clones; under 90% of them appeared once. The ten largest account for about 4.9% of the sample.

Results and caveats for the whole study, not just this receptor: An increase in clonality was observed at ibrutinib response, with clonality remaining stable during sustained remission and falling back toward baseline at progression. Sustained-remission and progressing patients did not have matched sampling times, and lymph node repertoires were not examined. At baseline, clonality was higher than in age-matched healthy donors and showed a strong correlation with circulating CD8+ T-cell counts. Public clonotypes were rare and either shrank or stayed stable during treatment, and the rise in clonality at ibrutinib response reflected expansion of private clonotypes.

The CDR3 measures 16 amino acids from cysteine to phenylalanine. Of all the DNA, just the CDR3 is kept, 48 bases in frame from base 1. V is pruned by 4 bases and J by 0 bases, leaving 8 bases of the junction without a gene match. Via the germline V gene (reference sequence), CDR1 is LNHDA and CDR2 SQIVND. The source of this sequence is a human donor with chronic lymphocytic leukemia. This chain joins TRBV19 to TRBJ2-7, with TRBD1 identical over 8 junction bases. The sequenced sample was PBMCs, obtained after 24 months of ibrutinib treatment. The CDR3 has the sequence CASSRRTGGSSYEQYF. The DNA sequence is given as TGTGCCAGTAGTAGAAGAACAGGGGGGAGCTCCTACGAGCAGTACTTC.